One T cell receptor beta chain is described in this entry. Its antigen is not yet known. The input lacks base qualities; no much larger clone sits a single base away. The immunoSEQ Assay, a bias-controlled multiplex PCR, was used to amplify TCRbeta CDR3 regions from genomic DNA. As for how the authors treated the data: The number of nucleated cells in each sample was estimated from the amplification of reference gene primers within the assay. To quantify the absolute abundance of each unique TCRbeta CDR3 rearrangement, sequence reads were collapsed and filtered. Productive Simpson clonality was computed per sample as the square root of Simpson's diversity index over productive rearrangements. Held by TCRdb, this immuneACCESS table contains in-frame sequences only and omits some clones. Under half of the omission traces to an unresolved V gene where checked; the cause of the rest is unknown. The V and J calls and clone size are taken from that table; D and trimming were inferred from the DNA. The sample table holds 200,000 to 300,000 clones, of which more than 75% were seen once. Around 1.8% of the sample lies in the top ten.

From the germline V gene, CDR1 is SGDLS and CDR2 is YYNGEE. The junction shows trimming of 4 bases on V and 2 bases on J, plus 5 bases between the germline ends. The CDR3 starts with the cysteine, ends with the phenylalanine, and has 12 residues. CDR3 DNA only is kept here, 36 bases in frame from base 1. In the prospective study, participants were roughly 18 to 90 years old, resided in fewer than 25 geographic areas of the United States, and were enrolled through a virtual design. In the prospective study, cohorts were assigned on the basis of participant-reported clinical history obtained from a screening survey and a study questionnaire. Recovered participants in ImmuneRACE Cohort 3 were defined by two consecutive negative NP/OP PCR tests, clearance by a healthcare professional, or resolution of symptoms. In the prospective study, whole blood, serum and a nasopharyngeal or oropharyngeal swab were collected from each participant by mobile phlebotomists. Over a roughly 2-month period, participants in the prospective study had the option of providing additional blood draws and questionnaires. Blood samples from the prospective study were shipped frozen or at room temperature prior to DNA extraction.

The data stem from a study of blood T cell repertoires in COVID-19 (dated by TCRdb to the early 2020s). A note on the overall study: The collaborator samples originated in the United States, Italy and Spain and spanned the acute and convalescent phases of COVID-19. The prospective study material was composed of cDNA or gDNA derived from T cells, B-cell-depleted T cells, or PBMCs. Nearly every sample came with metadata listing a de-identified subject ID, COVID-19 status, age in years and sex. Where available, HLA class I and class II types were obtained from metadata supplied by the sample provider rather than from assay-based typing. Samples came from the ongoing ImmuneRACE study (first 160 participants) plus 1,254 subjects from 6 global collaborators. The repertoires were made available in a free public database intended to serve as a resource for research on the immune response to SARS-CoV-2. Subjects who had been exposed to COVID-19, were actively infected with it, or had recovered from it provided the deeply sampled blood TCRbeta repertoires that made up the dataset. Findings and caveats that apply to the study as a whole: The quantity of clinical and demographic metadata differed by source and by participant and was supplied without curation.

The chain is made from TRBV9 and TRBJ2-3; no D gene call is confident. The sample taken for sequencing was PBMCs or T cells enriched from blood (not recorded which). The receptor's source is a middle-aged man who had recovered from COVID-19. The nucleotide sequence is TGTGCCAGCAGCACAACCACAGATACGCAGTATTTT. Translated, it reads CASSTTTDTQYF.